This TCR beta chain was sequenced for a study of blood T cell repertoires in COVID-19 (dated by TCRdb to the early 2020s). With respect to the entire study: Samples covering the acute and convalescent phases of COVID-19 were provided by collaborators in the United States, Italy and Spain. The dataset comprised deeply sampled blood TCRbeta repertoires from subjects exposed to, actively infected with, or recovered from COVID-19. A freely available public database, intended as a resource for researchers studying the immune response to SARS-CoV-2, is where the repertoires were released. Samples were obtained from the ongoing ImmuneRACE study (first 160 participants) and from about 1,300 subjects provided by 6 global collaborators. Nearly every sample came with metadata listing a de-identified subject ID, COVID-19 status, age in years and sex. Where available, HLA class I and class II types were obtained from metadata supplied by the sample provider rather than from assay-based typing. The material from the prospective study consisted of cDNA or gDNA derived from T cells, B-cell-depleted T cells, or PBMCs.

The germline V gene encodes CDR1 SGHNT and CDR2 YYREEE (reference sequence). Trimming at the junction amounts to 3 bases on V and 1 base on J, and the germline ends lie 17 bases apart. The CDR3 holds 17 amino acids from the cysteine to the phenylalanine. Solely the CDR3 DNA is kept, with 51 bases framed from the first base. Results and caveats for the whole study, not just this receptor: The quantity of clinical and demographic metadata differed by source and by participant and was supplied without curation.

At one collaborating source in Seattle, patients were enrolled during active infection and were followed longitudinally through the course of disease. Whole blood was collected in K2EDTA tubes by collaborating institutions according to the institutions' own protocols. For TCRbeta analysis, collaborators shipped samples in one of three forms: frozen whole blood, isolated PBMCs, or DNA extracted from either of those sample types. TCRbeta CDR3 regions were amplified from genomic DNA using the immunoSEQ Assay, a bias-controlled multiplex PCR. Per the original workflow: The number of nucleated cells in each sample was estimated by amplification of reference gene primers within the assay. To quantify the absolute abundance of each unique TCRbeta CDR3 rearrangement, sequence reads were collapsed and filtered. For each sample, productive Simpson clonality was calculated by taking the square root of Simpson's diversity index across productive rearrangements. Held by TCRdb, this immuneACCESS table contains in-frame sequences only and omits some clones. Under half of the omission traces to an unresolved V gene where checked; the cause of the rest is unknown. That table is the source of V, J and clone size, and D and trimming were worked out from the DNA. The sample data list roughly 260,000 clones, and about 91% of these were observed just once. The top ten constitute around 2.5% of the sample.

As to this clone: What this receptor recognizes is not known. Base qualities are missing; no much larger clone stands one base away.

The origin of this receptor is a person under 35 with COVID-19, enrolled during active disease. The chain was built from TRBV5-4 and TRBJ1-3, with TRBD1 tentatively as D gene (6 bases match). Sequencing was carried out using peripheral blood. The CDR3 corresponds to CASSYPQGQASGNTIYF. The DNA sequence is given as TGTGCCAGCAGCTACCCACAGGGTCAAGCATCTGGAAACACCATATATTTT.